In its sample, the clone carrying this T cell receptor (beta chain) was seen once. V dropped 1 base and J dropped 10; count of bases not matched to a gene: 12. Looked up from germline, CDR1 is SGHRS and CDR2 is YFSETQ. The CDR3 runs to 16 residues. Per the authors' pipeline: Quantification of nucleated cells was approximated via reference gene primer amplification. TCRdb's copy holds only in-frame clones and misses some; the assay was immunoSEQ multiplex PCR. Clone size and the V and J calls come from that table; the DNA yielded D and trimming. The sample records 250,000 to 350,000 clones, roughly 87% being singletons. The data originate from a study of blood T cell repertoires in COVID-19. Study details: Sites in the United States, Italy and Spain provided acute and convalescent COVID-19 samples. The cDNA or gDNA used as material had been derived from T cells, B-cell-depleted T cells, or PBMCs.

V usage is TRBV5-1 and J usage is TRBJ2-1; 9 nucleotides match TRBD2. The clonotype comes from a woman in her fifties or sixties who had recovered from COVID-19. Source material: peripheral blood. As DNA, the CDR3 is TGCGCCAGCAGCTTGAGACTAGCGGCGGCACTGGGAGAGCAGTTCTTC. Its translation is CASSLRLAAALGEQFF. The full variable domain, its missing parts supplied by reference TRBV5-1 and TRBJ2-1, is KAGVTQTPRYLIKTRGQQVTLSCSPISGHRSVSWYQQTPGQGLQFLFEYFSETQRNKGNFPGRFSGRQFSNSRSEMNVSTLELGDSALYLCASSLRLAAALGEQFFGPGTRLTVL.